This T cell receptor (beta chain) was sequenced for a study of blood T cell repertoires in COVID-19. Across the study: The samples span acute and convalescent COVID-19 from the United States, Italy and Spain.

Per the authors' pipeline: Reference gene primer amplification gave nucleated cell count estimates. Profiled with immunoSEQ multiplex PCR; TCRdb holds only in-frame clones, not every one. V and J calls and clone size come straight from that table; D and trimming were deduced from the DNA. The table has 250,000 to 300,000 clones, about 86% seen once. Sequenced material: peripheral blood. This TCR was recovered from a woman aged 55 to 70 with active or convalescent COVID-19.

The CDR3 protein is CASSQAAWGEGTYNEQFF. CDR3 in DNA: TGTGCCAGCAGCCAAGCGGCTTGGGGAGAGGGTACATACAATGAGCAGTTCTTC. The gene calls are TRBV14 and TRBJ2-1; D is perhaps TRBD2 (5 bases). The length of the CDR3 is 18 residues. Trimming removed 1 base from V and 4 bases from J, with 20 bases in between. Germline V gives CDR1 SGHDN, CDR2 FVKESK.